The T cell receptor (beta chain) under discussion was sequenced for a study of T cells in localized non-small cell lung cancer. The assay was immunoSEQ multiplex PCR, and TCRdb's table has in-frame clones only and misses some. Of 3,000 or so clones in the sample, around 24% were seen once. V was cut by 8 bases and J by 6 bases, with 17 bases left in between. Germline V lookup: CDR1 LNHDA, CDR2 SQIVND (reference sequence). The CDR3 runs 14 residues. In the case of this clone: Its target is unknown.

The study's findings and limits: Compared with tumor, uninvolved adjacent lung displayed greater T cell clonality, ranking highest overall. Elevated circulating T cell density in blood was associated with longer overall survival.

The TCR originated in a female donor at least 60 years old with stage I lung adenocarcinoma. Sequenced material: lung tumor tissue, taken before any cancer treatment. This rearrangement joins TRBV19 to TRBJ1-5; D is possibly TRBD1 (5 bases). The CDR3 sequence: CASLGRGVGQPQHF. CDR3 nucleotides: TGTGCCAGTTTGGGACGGGGGGTAGGTCAGCCCCAGCATTTT.